The TCR beta chain under discussion was sequenced for a study of blood T cells in healthy people across ages. Regarding the study as a whole: More naive CD4+ cells and higher diversity were found in long-lived than in aged donors. Donor CMV infection status was unknown, possibly confounding age-related changes in expanded clonotypes.

Aged roughly 6 to 100, donors were systemically healthy Caucasians from Russia. Through a sample-barcoded 5' primer and a J-beta primer mix, a second PCR was run for roughly 6 to 11 cycles. MiXCR, applied by TCRdb to the 5' RACE reads, yields one record per CDR3 protein. There are about a million distinct CDR3 sequences in the sample; 45% to 60% occur only once, and over 20% lies in the top ten. This CDR3 has 17 residues. Unmatched junction bases numbered 12, after V lost 2 bases and J lost 7 bases. Germline V lookup: CDR1 MDHEN, CDR2 SYDVKM. For this clonotype: Its antigen remains unknown.

The chain has TRBV28 and TRBJ2-2; 8 bases line up with TRBD2. The clonotype originates from a woman aged 55-70 years in good health. Sequenced material: blood. The CDR3, as DNA: TGTGCCAGCAGTTTACCGACTTCATCGGGAGGGTACGGGGAGCTGTTTTTT. Translating gives CASSLPTSSGGYGELFF.